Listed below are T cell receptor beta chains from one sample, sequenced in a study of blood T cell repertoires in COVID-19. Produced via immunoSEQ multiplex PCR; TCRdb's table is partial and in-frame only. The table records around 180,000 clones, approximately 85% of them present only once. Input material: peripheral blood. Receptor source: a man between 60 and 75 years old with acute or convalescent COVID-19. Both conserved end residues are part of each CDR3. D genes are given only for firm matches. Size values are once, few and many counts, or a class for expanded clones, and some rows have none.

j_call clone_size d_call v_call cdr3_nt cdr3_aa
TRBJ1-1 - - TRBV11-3 TGTGCCAGCAGCCCAACTGGGCCCAACACTGAAGCTTTCTTT CASSPTGPNTEAFF
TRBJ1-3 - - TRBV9 TGTGCCAGCAGACGCTCGACGGGGATTGGAAACACCATATATTTT CASRRSTGIGNTIYF
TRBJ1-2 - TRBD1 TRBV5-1 TGCGCCAGCAGCTCGATCCCGGGACAGGGGGATAATGGCTACACCTTC CASSSIPGQGDNGYTF
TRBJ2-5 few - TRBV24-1 TGTGCCACCAGTGACCGTACCAGGGGTTCGGGAGAGACCCAGTACTTC CATSDRTRGSGETQYF
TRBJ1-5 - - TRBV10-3 TGTGCCACCTCCGGGACTTTACTCCAGCCCCAGCATTTT CATSGTLLQPQHF
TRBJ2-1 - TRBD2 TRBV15 TGTGCCACCAGGGGCGGGGGCACTAGCGGGTTTTACAATGAGCAGTTCTTC CATRGGGTSGFYNEQFF
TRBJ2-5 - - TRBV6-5 TGTGCCAGCAGTCCAACAGCGGACCCCCAAGAGACCCAGTACTTC CASSPTADPQETQYF
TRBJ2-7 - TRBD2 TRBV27 TGTGCCAGCAGTCCCCGGACTAGCGGATCCTACGAGCAGTACTTC CASSPRTSGSYEQYF
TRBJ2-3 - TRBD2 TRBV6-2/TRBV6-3 TGTGCCAGCAGTTACTCCGTAGCGGGGGGCACAGATACGCAGTATTTT CASSYSVAGGTDTQYF
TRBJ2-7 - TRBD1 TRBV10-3 TGTGCCATCAGTGTAGACAGGGCTTCCGAGCAGTACTTC CAISVDRASEQYF
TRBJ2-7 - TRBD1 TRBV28 TGTGCCAGCAGGGGACAGGGGGCGTCCAACGAGCAGTACTTC CASRGQGASNEQYF
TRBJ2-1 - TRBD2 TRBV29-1 TGCAGCGTACTAGCGGGAGGCTACAATGAGCAGTTCTTC CSVLAGGYNEQFF
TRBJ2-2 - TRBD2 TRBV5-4 TGTGCCAGCAGCTCGGGACTAGCGGGGAACACCGGGGAGCTGTTTTTT CASSSGLAGNTGELFF
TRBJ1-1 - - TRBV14 TGTGCCAGCAGCCTCCTTGGGACAAAGAACACTGAAGCTTTCTTT CASSLLGTKNTEAFF
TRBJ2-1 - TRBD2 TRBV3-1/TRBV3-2 TGTGCCAGCGCACCGGGACTAGAGTACAATGAGCAGTTCTTC CASAPGLEYNEQFF
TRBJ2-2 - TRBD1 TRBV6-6 TGTGCCAGCAGAGACAGGGTGAAAACCGGGGAGCTGTTTTTT CASRDRVKTGELFF
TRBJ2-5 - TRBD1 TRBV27 TGTGCCAGCAGACCGACAGGGTACGGAGAAGAGACCCAGTACTTC CASRPTGYGEETQYF
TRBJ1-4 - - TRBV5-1 TGCGCCAGCTCCCCTGGGAACAGGGAAAGGGAAAAACTGTTTTTT CASSPGNREREKLFF
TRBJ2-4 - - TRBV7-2 TGTGCCAGCAGCCCGAGGGGGGGCAAAAACATTCAGTACTTC CASSPRGGKNIQYF
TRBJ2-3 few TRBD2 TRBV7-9 TGTGCCAGCAGCCTTCCCCGGGAGGGGGGTCCAGATACGCAGTATTTT CASSLPREGGPDTQYF
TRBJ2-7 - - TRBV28 TGTGCCAGCAGTTTATCGGGTCTCGGCTTCTACGAGCAGTACTTC CASSLSGLGFYEQYF
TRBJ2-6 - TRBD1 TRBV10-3 TGTGCCAACCGACAGGGCGGAGTCTCTGGGGCCAACGTCCTGACTTTC CANRQGGVSGANVLTF
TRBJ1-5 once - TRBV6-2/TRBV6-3 TGTGCCAGCAGTTACCGCTGGACAGACATCAAACGGCCCCAGCATTTT CASSYRWTDIKRPQHF
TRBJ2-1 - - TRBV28 TGTGCCAGCAGTCCCGGGGGGCGGGAGTATCGGAATGAGCAGTTCTTC CASSPGGREYRNEQFF
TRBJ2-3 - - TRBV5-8 TGTGCCAGCAGCTTGGGACAGTACACAGATACGCAGTATTTT CASSLGQYTDTQYF
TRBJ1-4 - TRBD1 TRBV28 TGTGCCAGCAGTAATACCGGGACAGGGTGGAATGAAAAACTGTTTTTT CASSNTGTGWNEKLFF
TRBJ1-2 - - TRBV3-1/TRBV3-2 TGTGCCAGCAGCCTTAAAGGGGATGGCTACACCTTC CASSLKGDGYTF
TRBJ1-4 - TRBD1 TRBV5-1 TGCGCCAGCAGGGGGGACAGGAGTAATGAAAAACTGTTTTTT CASRGDRSNEKLFF
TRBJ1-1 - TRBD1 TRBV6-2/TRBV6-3 TGTGCCAGCAGTACGGGACAGGGGTCTCGGGGAGCTTTCTTT CASSTGQGSRGAFF
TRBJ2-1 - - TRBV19 TGTGCCAGTAGTCCGCGGGACAGTCGGAATGAGCAGTTCTTC CASSPRDSRNEQFF
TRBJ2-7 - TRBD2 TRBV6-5 TGTGCCAGCAGTTACGGTATAGCGGGAGTCTTGCACGAGCAGTACTTC CASSYGIAGVLHEQYF
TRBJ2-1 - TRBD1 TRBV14 TGTGCCAGCAGCCAAGGGACAGGGAGCTCCTACAATGAGCAGTTCTTC CASSQGTGSSYNEQFF
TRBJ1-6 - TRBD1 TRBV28 TGTGCCAGCAGTCGGACAGGGGTGAGTTCACCCCTCCACTTT CASSRTGVSSPLHF
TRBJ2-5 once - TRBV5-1 TGCGCCAGCACCCTGGGAGGATCGGAGACCCAGTACTTC CASTLGGSETQYF
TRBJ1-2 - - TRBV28 TGTGCCAGCAGTCAACAGGAGAAGAACACCTTC CASSQQEKNTF
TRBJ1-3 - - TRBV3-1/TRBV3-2 TGTGCCAGCAGCCAAGTCCCTGGGACTTCTGGAAACACCATATATTTT CASSQVPGTSGNTIYF
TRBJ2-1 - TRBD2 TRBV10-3 TGTGCCATCAGCCCGGGACTAGCGGGAGGGAGGCATGAGCAGTTCTTC CAISPGLAGGRHEQFF
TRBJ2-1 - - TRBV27 TGTGCCAGCAGCCAAGCCTTCGGGGTTTACAATGAGCAGTTCTTC CASSQAFGVYNEQFF
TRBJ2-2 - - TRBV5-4 TGTGCCAGCAGCCACGGAGGGGAGAGGGACACCGGGGAGCTGTTTTTT CASSHGGERDTGELFF
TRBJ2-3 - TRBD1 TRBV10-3 TGTGCCATCACCAGACAGGGAAAGGGTACGCAGTATTTT CAITRQGKGTQYF
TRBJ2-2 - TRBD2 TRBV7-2 TGTGCCAGCACTCTCCTAGCGGGAAACACCGGGGAGCTGTTTTTT CASTLLAGNTGELFF
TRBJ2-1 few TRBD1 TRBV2 TGTGCCAGCAGTGAAGGCCAGGGGGAAAGTGAGCAGTTCTTC CASSEGQGESEQFF
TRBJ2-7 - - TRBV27 TGTCCTAAGGGCAGGGTGAACGAGCAGTACTTC CPKGRVNEQYF
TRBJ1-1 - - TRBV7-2 TGTGCCAGCAGCTTTGGACGGGGGAACACTGAAGCTTTCTTT CASSFGRGNTEAFF
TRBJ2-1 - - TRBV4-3 TGCGCCAGCAGCCAAGGCCTAGCGTCCCACAATGAGCAGTTCTTC CASSQGLASHNEQFF
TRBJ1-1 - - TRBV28 TGTGCCTTAGGCAGGGGGAACACTGAAGCTTTCTTT CALGRGNTEAFF
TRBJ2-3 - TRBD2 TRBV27 TGTGCCAGCAGTACCGACCAACTAGCGGCGCAGTATTTT CASSTDQLAAQYF
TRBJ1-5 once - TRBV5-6 TGTGCCAGCAGCTCCGCCAGGGTTGAGCCCCAGCATTTT CASSSARVEPQHF
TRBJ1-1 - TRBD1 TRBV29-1 TGCAGCGTCGCGACAGGGGTGAACACTGAAGCTTTCTTT CSVATGVNTEAFF
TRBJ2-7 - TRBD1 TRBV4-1 TGCGCCAGCAGCATTCGGACAGGGGACGGGCAGGAGCAGTACTTC CASSIRTGDGQEQYF
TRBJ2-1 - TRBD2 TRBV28 TGTGCCAGCAGTAGAAGCGGGAGGAGTCCCTACAATGAGCAGTTCTTC CASSRSGRSPYNEQFF
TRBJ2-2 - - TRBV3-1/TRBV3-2 TGTGCCAGCAGCCCGACCTTGGACTGGAGGGCCGGGGAGCTGTTTTTT CASSPTLDWRAGELFF
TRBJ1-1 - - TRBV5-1 TGCGCCAGCAGCTTGACCCCTAGGGTCTCGGGAAACACTGAAGCTTTCTTT CASSLTPRVSGNTEAFF